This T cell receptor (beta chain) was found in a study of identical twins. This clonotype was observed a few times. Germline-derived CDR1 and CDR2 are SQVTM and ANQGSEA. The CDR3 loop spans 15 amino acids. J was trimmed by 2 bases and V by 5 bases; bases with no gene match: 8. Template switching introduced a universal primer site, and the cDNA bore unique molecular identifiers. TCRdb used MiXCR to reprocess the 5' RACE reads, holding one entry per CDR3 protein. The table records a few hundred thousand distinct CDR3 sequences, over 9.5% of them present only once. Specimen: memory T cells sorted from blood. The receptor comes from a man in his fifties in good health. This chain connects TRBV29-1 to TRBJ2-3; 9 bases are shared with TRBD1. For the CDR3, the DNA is TGCAGCGTTTGGGCCCGGGACAGGGCCACAGATACGCAGTATTTT. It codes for CSVWARDRATDTQYF.